Listed here are 3 T cell receptor beta chains from one sample, sequenced in a study of blood T cell repertoires in COVID-19. TCRdb's copy holds only in-frame clones and misses some; the assay was immunoSEQ multiplex PCR. This sample carries 120,000 to 150,000 clones, roughly 86% of them seen once, and the ten largest clones take roughly 15%. Sequencing was performed on peripheral blood. These receptors were taken from a human donor with acute or convalescent COVID-19. The donor label of this sample is uncertain.

CDR3 in DNA: TGCAGTGCTAACGGAGGTCGGGGCTACACCTTC. Protein sequence: CSANGGRGYTF. The V call is TRBV20-1, the J call TRBJ1-2; D uncertain. The ends were cut back, 4 bases at V and 8 bases at J, with 11 bases in the middle. Germline lookup yields CDR1 DFQATT and CDR2 SNEGSKA (reference sequence). CDR3 size: 11 residues.

J is TRBJ2-7 and V is TRBV30; 8 bases line up with TRBD1. V lost 2 bases to trimming and J lost 5 bases; unmatched junction nucleotides: 11. This CDR3 has 15 residues. Germline assignment: CDR1 GTSNPN and CDR2 SVGIG (reference sequence). CDR3 loop: CAWSPPPGTGNEQYF. The CDR3 coding sequence is TGTGCCTGGAGTCCACCGCCCGGGACAGGTAACGAGCAGTACTTC.

The rearrangement links TRBV5-1 to TRBJ1-1; D may be TRBD1 (5 bases). The V gene's germline CDR1 is SGHRS and CDR2 YFSETQ. With 0 bases removed from V and 13 bases from J, the gap between germline ends came to 19 bases. This CDR3 has 14 residues. CDR3 loop: CASSLDPGLQNVFF. CDR3 nucleotides: TGCGCCAGCAGCTTGGATCCGGGACTACAAAATGTTTTCTTT.